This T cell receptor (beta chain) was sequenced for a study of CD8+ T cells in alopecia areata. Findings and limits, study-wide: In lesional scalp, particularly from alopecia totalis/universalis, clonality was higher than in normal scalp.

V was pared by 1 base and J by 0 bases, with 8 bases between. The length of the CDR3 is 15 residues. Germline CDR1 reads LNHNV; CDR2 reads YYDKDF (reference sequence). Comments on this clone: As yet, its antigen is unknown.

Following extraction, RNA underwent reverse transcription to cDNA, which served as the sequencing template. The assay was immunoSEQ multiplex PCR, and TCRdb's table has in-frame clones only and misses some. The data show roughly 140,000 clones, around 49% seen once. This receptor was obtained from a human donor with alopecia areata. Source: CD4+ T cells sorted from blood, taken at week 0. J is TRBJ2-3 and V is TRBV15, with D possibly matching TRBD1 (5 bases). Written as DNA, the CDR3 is TGTGCCACCAGCAGAGGGGCAGGGAGCACAGATACGCAGTATTTT. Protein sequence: CATSRGAGSTDTQYF.